This is a list of T cell receptor beta chains from one sample in a study of blood T cell repertoires in COVID-19. The data were produced by immunoSEQ multiplex PCR, yet TCRdb's version contains in-frame clones alone and is incomplete. This sample has about 180,000 clones, with around 83% found just once. Specimen: peripheral blood. These receptors originate from a woman between 65 and 79 years old with COVID-19, enrolled during active disease. The CDR3 runs from the conserved cysteine through the conserved F or W.

v_gene: TRBV6-2/TRBV6-3; j_gene: TRBJ2-7; CDR3aa: CASSSPAAGALYEQYF
v_gene: TRBV10-1; j_gene: TRBJ1-1; CDR3aa: CASSANRVTEAFF
v_gene: TRBV18; j_gene: TRBJ2-1; CDR3aa: CASSRIDGSSYNEQFF
v_gene: TRBV10-3; j_gene: TRBJ2-7; CDR3aa: CAISDQLEGGQYF
v_gene: TRBV19; j_gene: TRBJ2-5; CDR3aa: CASNQGIRQETQYF
v_gene: TRBV6-5; j_gene: TRBJ2-1; CDR3aa: CASSPLDFYNEQFF
v_gene: TRBV28; j_gene: TRBJ1-1; CDR3aa: CASSTDRGRGLIEAFF
v_gene: TRBV14; j_gene: TRBJ1-2; CDR3aa: CASSPGQTYGYTF
v_gene: TRBV18; j_gene: TRBJ2-1; CDR3aa: CASSSGTSVYNEQFF
v_gene: TRBV5-4; j_gene: TRBJ2-3; CDR3aa: CASSLRSGGSGTDTQYF
v_gene: TRBV27; j_gene: TRBJ2-1; CDR3aa: CASSFTSGGLGEQFF
v_gene: TRBV11-2; j_gene: TRBJ1-3; CDR3aa: CASSLVVQSSGNTIYF
v_gene: TRBV10-3; j_gene: TRBJ2-1; CDR3aa: CAISERAGVSGEQFF
v_gene: TRBV10-3; j_gene: TRBJ2-7; CDR3aa: CAISRTGDSYEQYF
v_gene: TRBV6-5; j_gene: TRBJ1-4; CDR3aa: CASSYGSREKLFF
v_gene: TRBV6-6; j_gene: TRBJ2-5; CDR3aa: CASSLLGRETQYF
v_gene: TRBV27; j_gene: TRBJ1-2; CDR3aa: CASRPTGAGGYTF
v_gene: TRBV30; j_gene: TRBJ2-7; CDR3aa: CAWGYSPYEQYF
v_gene: TRBV4-1; j_gene: TRBJ1-1; CDR3aa: CASSPNPGQGAERAFF
v_gene: TRBV7-2; j_gene: TRBJ2-7; CDR3aa: CASSLSGGSGYEQYF
v_gene: TRBV7-9; j_gene: TRBJ1-1; CDR3aa: CASSSQGQGVFTEAFF
v_gene: TRBV11-2; j_gene: TRBJ1-2; CDR3aa: CASSEVPFDSPVAYGYTF
v_gene: TRBV7-2; j_gene: TRBJ2-3; CDR3aa: CASTPVGPTDTQYF
v_gene: TRBV9; j_gene: TRBJ2-5; CDR3aa: CASSISGTEGTQYF
v_gene: TRBV5-6; j_gene: TRBJ1-1; CDR3aa: CASSQRPGTGRETEAFF
v_gene: TRBV5-1; j_gene: TRBJ2-5; CDR3aa: CASSFTLAGGPETQYF
v_gene: TRBV10-3; j_gene: TRBJ1-2; CDR3aa: CAISEDTGYGYTF
v_gene: TRBV5-5; j_gene: TRBJ2-1; CDR3aa: CASSLPEKGHEQFF
v_gene: TRBV5-6; j_gene: TRBJ2-6; CDR3aa: CASSLLGQGSGANVLTF